The present entry profiles one T cell receptor (beta chain) with its context. The antigen is undetermined. The treatment: oral pan-JAK inhibitor, 5-10 mg twice daily. V gave up 8 bases and J gave up 9 bases; unmatched junction bases: 17. The length of the CDR3 is 16 residues. Looked up from germline, CDR1 is MDHEN and CDR2 is SYDVKM. This specimen belongs to a study of CD8+ T cells in alopecia areata. In each case, RNA was isolated and then reverse transcribed into cDNA as the sequencing template. The assay was immunoSEQ multiplex PCR, and TCRdb's table has in-frame clones only and misses some. The sample has around 270,000 clones, 58% seen once. General study findings and limits: Many expanded lesional clones persisted in scalp and blood during tofacitinib treatment. In lesional scalp, particularly from alopecia totalis/universalis, clonality was higher than in normal scalp.

The chain joins TRBV28 to TRBJ2-7, with 12 positions matching TRBD1. This TCR was sampled from a human donor with alopecia areata. The input for sequencing was CD4+ T cells sorted from blood, taken at week 24, from a patient treated with tofacitinib. The CDR3 DNA reads TGTGCCAGCCTTTCGACCCCGGGACAGGGGGCGTTGGGGCAGTACTTC. Its protein product is CASLSTPGQGALGQYF.